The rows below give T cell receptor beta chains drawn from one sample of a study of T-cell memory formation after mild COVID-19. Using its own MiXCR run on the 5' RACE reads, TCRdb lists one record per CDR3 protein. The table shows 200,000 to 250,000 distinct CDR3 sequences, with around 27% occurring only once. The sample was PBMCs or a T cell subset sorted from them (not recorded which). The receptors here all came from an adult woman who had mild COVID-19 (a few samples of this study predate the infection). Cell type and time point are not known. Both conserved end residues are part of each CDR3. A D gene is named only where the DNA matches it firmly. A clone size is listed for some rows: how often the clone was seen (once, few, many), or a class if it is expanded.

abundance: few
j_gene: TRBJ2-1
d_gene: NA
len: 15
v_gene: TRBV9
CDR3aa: CASSVDLSRYNEQFF
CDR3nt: TGTGCCAGCAGCGTAGATCTTAGCAGATACAATGAGCAGTTCTTC

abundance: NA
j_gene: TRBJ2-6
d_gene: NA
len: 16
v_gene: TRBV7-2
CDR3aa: CASSPQGMAGANVLTF
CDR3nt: TGTGCCAGCAGCCCTCAGGGGATGGCTGGGGCCAACGTCCTGACTTTC

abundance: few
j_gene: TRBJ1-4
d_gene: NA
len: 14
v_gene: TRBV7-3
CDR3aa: CASSEGGANEKLFF
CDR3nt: TGTGCCAGCAGCGAAGGAGGGGCGAATGAAAAACTGTTTTTT

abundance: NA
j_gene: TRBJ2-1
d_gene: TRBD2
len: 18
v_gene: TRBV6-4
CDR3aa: CASRRHGTSGREVYEQFF
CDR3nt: TGTGCCAGCAGAAGACACGGGACTAGCGGGAGGGAGGTTTATGAGCAGTTCTTC

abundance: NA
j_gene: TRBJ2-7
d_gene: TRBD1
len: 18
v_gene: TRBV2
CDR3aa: CASSELRGKGAVSYEQYF
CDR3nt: TGTGCCAGCAGTGAATTGCGTGGGAAGGGGGCGGTCTCCTACGAGCAGTACTTC

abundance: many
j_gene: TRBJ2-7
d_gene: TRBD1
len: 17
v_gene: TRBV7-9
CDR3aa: CASSSRTGGITTYEQYF
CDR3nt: TGTGCCAGCAGCTCCCGGACAGGGGGCATTACTACCTACGAGCAGTACTTC

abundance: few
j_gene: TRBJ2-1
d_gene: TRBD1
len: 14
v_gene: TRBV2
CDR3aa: CASRPGQPYNEQFF
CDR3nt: TGTGCCAGCCGACCGGGACAGCCCTACAATGAGCAGTTCTTC

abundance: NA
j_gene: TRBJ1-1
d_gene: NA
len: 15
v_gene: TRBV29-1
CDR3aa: CSAGYRLYMNTEAFF
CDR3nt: TGCAGCGCGGGGTATAGGCTTTACATGAACACTGAAGCTTTCTTT

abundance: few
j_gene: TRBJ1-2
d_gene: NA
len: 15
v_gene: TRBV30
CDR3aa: CAWTSGHTVGYGYTF
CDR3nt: TGTGCCTGGACGTCCGGGCACACGGTGGGCTATGGCTACACCTTC

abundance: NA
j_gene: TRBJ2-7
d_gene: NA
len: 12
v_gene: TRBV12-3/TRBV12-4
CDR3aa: CASSSAGYEQYF
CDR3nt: TGTGCCAGCAGTTCCGCCGGCTACGAGCAGTACTTC

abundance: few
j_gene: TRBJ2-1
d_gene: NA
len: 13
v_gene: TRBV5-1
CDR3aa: CASSMGDYNEQFF
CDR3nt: TGCGCCAGCAGCATGGGGGACTACAATGAGCAGTTCTTC

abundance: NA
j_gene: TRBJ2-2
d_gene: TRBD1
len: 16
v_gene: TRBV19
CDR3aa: CASSPPGQGISGELFF
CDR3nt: TGTGCCAGTAGTCCGCCCGGACAGGGGATTTCCGGGGAGCTGTTTTTT

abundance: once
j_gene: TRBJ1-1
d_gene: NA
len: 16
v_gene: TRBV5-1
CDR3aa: CASSSRGLSVNTEAFF
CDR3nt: TGCGCCAGCAGCTCTCGGGGTCTTAGTGTGAACACTGAAGCTTTCTTT

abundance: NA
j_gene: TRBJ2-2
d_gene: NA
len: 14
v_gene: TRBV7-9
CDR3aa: CASSLSRTSGELFF
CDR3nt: TGTGCCAGCAGCCTCTCGAGGACTTCCGGGGAGCTGTTTTTT

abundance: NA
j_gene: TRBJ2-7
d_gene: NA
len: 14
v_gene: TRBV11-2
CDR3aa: CASSFGVGAYEQYF
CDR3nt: TGTGCCAGCAGCTTCGGGGTCGGGGCCTACGAGCAGTACTTC

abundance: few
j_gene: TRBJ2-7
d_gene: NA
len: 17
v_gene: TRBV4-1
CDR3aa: CASSPRGAGDTTYEQYF
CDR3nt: TGCGCCAGCAGCCCTCGCGGCGCAGGCGATACTACCTACGAGCAGTACTTC

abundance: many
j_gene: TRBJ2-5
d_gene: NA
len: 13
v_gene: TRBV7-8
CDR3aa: CASSLRGHETQYF
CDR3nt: TGTGCCAGCAGCTTAAGAGGGCATGAGACCCAGTACTTC

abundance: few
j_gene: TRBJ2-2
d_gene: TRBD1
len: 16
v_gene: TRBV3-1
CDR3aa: CASSQAGTVFTGELFF
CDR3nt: TGTGCCAGCAGCCAAGCCGGGACAGTATTCACCGGGGAGCTGTTTTTT

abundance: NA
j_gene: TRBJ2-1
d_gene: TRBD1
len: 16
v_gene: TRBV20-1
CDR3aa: CSARDWRQGAYNEQFF
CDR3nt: TGCAGTGCTAGAGATTGGAGGCAGGGGGCCTACAATGAGCAGTTCTTC

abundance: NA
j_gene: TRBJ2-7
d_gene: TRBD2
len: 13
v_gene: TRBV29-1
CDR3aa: CSVEIGGRGEQYF
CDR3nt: TGCAGCGTTGAAATTGGCGGGAGGGGCGAGCAGTACTTC

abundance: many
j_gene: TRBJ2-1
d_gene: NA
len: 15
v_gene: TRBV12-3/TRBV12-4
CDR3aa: CASSSKSGRYNEQFF
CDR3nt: TGTGCCAGCAGTTCGAAGAGCGGGCGATACAATGAGCAGTTCTTC

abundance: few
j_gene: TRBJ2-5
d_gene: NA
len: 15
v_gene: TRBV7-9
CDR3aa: CASSPPPGRHETQYF
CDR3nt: TGTGCCAGCAGCCCCCCCCCGGGCCGCCATGAGACCCAGTACTTC

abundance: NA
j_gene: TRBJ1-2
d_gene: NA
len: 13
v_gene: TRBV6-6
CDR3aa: CASSPSTGFGYTF
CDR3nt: TGTGCCAGCAGCCCTAGTACAGGGTTTGGCTACACCTTC

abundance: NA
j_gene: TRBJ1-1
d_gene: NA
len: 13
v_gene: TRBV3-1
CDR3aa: CASSHIWDTEAFF
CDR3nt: TGTGCCAGCAGCCACATATGGGACACTGAAGCTTTCTTT

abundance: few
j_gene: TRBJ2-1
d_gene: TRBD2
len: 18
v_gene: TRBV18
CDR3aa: CASSPRGTSGSLGNEQFF
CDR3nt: TGTGCCAGCTCACCACGAGGGACTAGCGGGAGCCTAGGAAATGAGCAGTTCTTC

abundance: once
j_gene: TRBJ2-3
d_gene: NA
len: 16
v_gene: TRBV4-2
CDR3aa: CASSQVALGGTDTQYF
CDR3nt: TGTGCCAGCAGCCAAGTTGCTCTAGGAGGGACAGATACGCAGTATTTT

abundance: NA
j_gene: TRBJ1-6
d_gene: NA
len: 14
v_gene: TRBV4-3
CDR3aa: CASRQDPGHSPLHF
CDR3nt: TGCGCCAGCAGACAGGACCCCGGACATTCACCCCTCCACTTT

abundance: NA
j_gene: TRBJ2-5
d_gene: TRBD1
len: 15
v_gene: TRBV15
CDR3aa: CATSRMTGDLQTQYF
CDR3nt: TGTGCCACCAGCAGAATGACAGGGGATCTCCAGACCCAGTACTTC

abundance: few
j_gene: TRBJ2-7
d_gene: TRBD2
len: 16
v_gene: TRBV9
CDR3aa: CASSASTGGASNEQYF
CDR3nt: TGTGCCAGCAGCGCCTCAACCGGGGGGGCGTCTAACGAGCAGTACTTC

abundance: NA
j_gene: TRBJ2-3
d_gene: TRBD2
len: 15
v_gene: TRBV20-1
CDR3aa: CSARDGREGTDTQYF
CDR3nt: TGCAGTGCTAGAGATGGGCGGGAGGGGACAGATACGCAGTATTTT

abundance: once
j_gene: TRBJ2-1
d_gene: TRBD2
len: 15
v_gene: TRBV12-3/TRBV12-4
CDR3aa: CASSFGSGGAGDEFF
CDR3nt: TGTGCCAGCAGTTTCGGTAGCGGGGGGGCCGGTGACGAGTTCTTC

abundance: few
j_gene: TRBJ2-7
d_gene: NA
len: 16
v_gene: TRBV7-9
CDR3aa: CASSPSGVFITYEQYF
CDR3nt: TGTGCCAGCAGCCCAAGCGGAGTTTTTATTACCTACGAGCAGTACTTC

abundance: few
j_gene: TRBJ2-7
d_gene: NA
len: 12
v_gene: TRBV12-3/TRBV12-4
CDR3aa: CASSLPPGEQYF
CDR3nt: TGTGCCAGCAGTTTACCCCCCGGCGAGCAGTACTTC

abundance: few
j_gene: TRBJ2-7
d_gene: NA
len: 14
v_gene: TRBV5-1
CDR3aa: CASSLGSWQDEQYF
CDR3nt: TGCGCCAGCAGCTTGGGGTCGTGGCAGGACGAGCAGTACTTC

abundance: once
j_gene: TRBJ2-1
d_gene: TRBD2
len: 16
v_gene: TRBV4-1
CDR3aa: CASSQGRGGPYNEQFF
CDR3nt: TGCGCCAGCAGCCAAGGTCGCGGGGGGCCATACAATGAGCAGTTCTTC

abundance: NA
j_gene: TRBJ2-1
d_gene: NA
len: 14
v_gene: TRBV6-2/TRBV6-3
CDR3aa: CASNRLDYYNEQFF
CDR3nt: TGTGCCAGCAATAGGCTAGATTACTACAATGAGCAGTTCTTC

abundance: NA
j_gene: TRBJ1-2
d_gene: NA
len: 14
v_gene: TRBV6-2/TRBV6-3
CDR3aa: CASSYGTTNYGYTF
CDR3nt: TGTGCCAGCAGTTACGGGACAACTAACTATGGCTACACCTTC

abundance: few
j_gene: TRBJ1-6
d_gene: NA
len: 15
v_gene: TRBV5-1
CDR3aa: CASSLDQGTNSPLHF
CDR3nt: TGCGCCAGCAGCTTGGATCAGGGGACTAATTCACCCCTCCACTTT

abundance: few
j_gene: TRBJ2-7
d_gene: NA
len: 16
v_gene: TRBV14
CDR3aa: CASSPSQRFYRDEQYF
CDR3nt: TGTGCCAGCAGCCCGTCTCAGAGATTCTATAGGGACGAGCAGTACTTC

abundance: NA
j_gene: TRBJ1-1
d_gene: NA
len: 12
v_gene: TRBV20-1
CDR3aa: CSGRDMNTEAFF
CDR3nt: TGCAGTGGTAGGGACATGAACACTGAAGCTTTCTTT

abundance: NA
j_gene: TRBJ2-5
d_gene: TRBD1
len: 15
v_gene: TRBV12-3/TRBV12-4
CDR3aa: CASSRTGPDQETQYF
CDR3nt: TGTGCCAGCAGCCGGACAGGACCTGACCAAGAGACCCAGTACTTC

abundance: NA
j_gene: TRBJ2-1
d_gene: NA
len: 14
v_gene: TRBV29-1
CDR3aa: CSVVSWRASNEQFF
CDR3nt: TGCAGCGTTGTTAGCTGGAGGGCCTCCAATGAGCAGTTCTTC

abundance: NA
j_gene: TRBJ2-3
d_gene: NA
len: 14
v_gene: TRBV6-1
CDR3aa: CATEQWAGTDTQYF
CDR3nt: TGTGCCACTGAGCAGTGGGCGGGAACGGATACGCAGTATTTT

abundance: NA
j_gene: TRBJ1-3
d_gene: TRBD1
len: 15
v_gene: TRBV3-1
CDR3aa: CASSQRQGTGNTIYF
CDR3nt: TGTGCCAGCAGCCAACGACAGGGAACCGGAAACACCATATATTTT

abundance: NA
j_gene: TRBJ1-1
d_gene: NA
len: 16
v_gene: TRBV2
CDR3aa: CASSEARGFKNTEAFF
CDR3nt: TGTGCCAGCAGTGAAGCGAGGGGATTTAAGAACACTGAAGCTTTCTTT

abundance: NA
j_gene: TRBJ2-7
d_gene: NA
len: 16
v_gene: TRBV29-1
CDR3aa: CSVEMGLGGGIYEQYF
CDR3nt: TGCAGCGTTGAAATGGGGTTGGGCGGCGGAATCTACGAGCAGTACTTC